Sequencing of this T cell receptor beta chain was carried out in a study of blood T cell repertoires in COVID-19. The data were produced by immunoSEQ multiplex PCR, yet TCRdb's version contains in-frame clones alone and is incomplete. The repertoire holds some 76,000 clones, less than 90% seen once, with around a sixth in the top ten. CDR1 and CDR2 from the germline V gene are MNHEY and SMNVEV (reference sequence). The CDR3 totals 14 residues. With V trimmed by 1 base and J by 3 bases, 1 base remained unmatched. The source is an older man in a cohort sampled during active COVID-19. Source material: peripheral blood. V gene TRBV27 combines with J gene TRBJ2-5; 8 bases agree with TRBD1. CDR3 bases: TGTGCCAGCAGTTTATACAGGGGGAAAGAGACCCAGTACTTC. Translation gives CASSLYRGKETQYF.